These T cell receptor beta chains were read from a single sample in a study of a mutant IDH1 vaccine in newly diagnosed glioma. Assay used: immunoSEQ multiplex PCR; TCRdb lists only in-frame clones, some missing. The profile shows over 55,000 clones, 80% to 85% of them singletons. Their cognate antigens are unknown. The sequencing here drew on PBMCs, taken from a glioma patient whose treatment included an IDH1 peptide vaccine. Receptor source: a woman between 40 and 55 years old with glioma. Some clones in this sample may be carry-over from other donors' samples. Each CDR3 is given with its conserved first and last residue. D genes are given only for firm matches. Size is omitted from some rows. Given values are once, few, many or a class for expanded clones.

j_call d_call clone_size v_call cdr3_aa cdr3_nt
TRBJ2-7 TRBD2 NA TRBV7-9 CASSLTPMLAGEQYF TGTGCCAGCAGCTTAACCCCAATGCTAGCGGGCGAGCAGTACTTC
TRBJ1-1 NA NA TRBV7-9 CASRLDSLNTEAFF TGTGCCAGCAGGCTGGACAGTTTAAACACTGAAGCTTTCTTT
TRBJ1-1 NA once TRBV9 CASSATERARGTEAFF TGTGCCAGCAGCGCTACCGAAAGGGCCCGGGGCACTGAAGCTTTCTTT
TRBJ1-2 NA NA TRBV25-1 CASSEEGLSGYTF TGTGCCAGCAGTGAGGAGGGACTAAGTGGCTACACCTTC
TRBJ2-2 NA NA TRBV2 CASRAKWGGTTTGELFF TGTGCCAGCAGGGCGAAATGGGGCGGGACGACCACCGGGGAGCTGTTTTTT
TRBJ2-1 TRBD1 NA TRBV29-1 CSVWTGDSYNEQFF TGCAGCGTGTGGACAGGGGACTCCTACAATGAGCAGTTCTTC
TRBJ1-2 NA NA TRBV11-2 CASSLKGGYTF TGTGCCAGCAGCTTAAAAGGAGGCTACACCTTC
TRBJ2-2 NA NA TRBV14 CASRKGSNTGELFF TGTGCCAGCAGGAAGGGGAGTAACACCGGGGAGCTGTTTTTT
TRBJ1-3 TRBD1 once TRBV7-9 CASSLSSGGASGNTIYF TGTGCCAGCAGCTTAAGTTCAGGGGGCGCGTCTGGAAACACCATATATTTT
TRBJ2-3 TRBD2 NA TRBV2 CASSEEAGEDTQYF TGTGCCAGCAGTGAAGAGGCGGGGGAAGATACGCAGTATTTT
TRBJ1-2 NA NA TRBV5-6 CASSLTGLIYGYTF TGTGCCAGCAGCTTGACAGGGTTGATCTATGGCTACACCTTC
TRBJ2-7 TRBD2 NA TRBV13 CASSRTSYEQYF TGTGCCAGCAGCCGGACTAGTTACGAGCAGTACTTC
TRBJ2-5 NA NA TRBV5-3 CAVGGGRETQYF TGTGCCGTCGGAGGGGGGCGAGAGACCCAGTACTTC
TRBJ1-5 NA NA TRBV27 CASSLGRNQPQHF TGTGCCAGCAGTTTAGGGAGGAATCAGCCCCAGCATTTT
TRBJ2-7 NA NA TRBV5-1 CASSLEARNYEQYF TGCGCCAGCAGCTTAGAGGCCAGGAACTACGAGCAGTACTTC
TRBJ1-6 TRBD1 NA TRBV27 CASSLMGTDNSPLHF TGTGCCAGCAGTTTAATGGGGACAGATAATTCACCCCTCCACTTT
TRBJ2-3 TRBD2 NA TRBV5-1 CASSLIASGGGTDTQYF TGCGCCAGCAGCTTGATAGCTAGCGGGGGTGGTACAGATACGCAGTATTTT
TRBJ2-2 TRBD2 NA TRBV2 CASSPLAGGPRTGELFF TGTGCCAGCAGCCCACTAGCGGGGGGGCCGCGAACCGGGGAGCTGTTTTTT
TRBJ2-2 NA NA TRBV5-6 CASSPRAKNTGELFF TGTGCCAGCAGCCCCCGTGCGAAAAACACCGGGGAGCTGTTTTTT
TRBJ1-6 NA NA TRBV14 CASSRRDAGRSNSPLHF TGTGCCAGCAGCCGGCGGGATGCCGGCCGGAGTAATTCACCCCTCCACTTT
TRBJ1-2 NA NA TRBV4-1 CASSQRINYGYTF TGCGCCAGCAGCCAGAGGATTAACTATGGCTACACCTTC
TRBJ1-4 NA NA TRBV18 CASSPRGAGPGEKLFF TGTGCCAGCTCACCCCGGGGTGCAGGGCCGGGTGAAAAACTGTTTTTT
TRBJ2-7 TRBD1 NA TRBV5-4 CASSAGQGALSSYEQYF TGTGCCAGCAGCGCAGGACAGGGGGCCTTAAGCTCCTACGAGCAGTACTTC
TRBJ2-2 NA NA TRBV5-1 CASSFSPGHTGELFF TGCGCCAGCAGCTTTTCGCCAGGGCACACCGGGGAGCTGTTTTTT
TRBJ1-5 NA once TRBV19 CASSIVPDSNQPQHF TGTGCCAGTAGTATAGTTCCAGATAGCAATCAGCCCCAGCATTTT
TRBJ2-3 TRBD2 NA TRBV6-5 CASRIAGAPTDTQYF TGTGCCAGCAGGATAGCGGGGGCCCCCACAGATACGCAGTATTTT
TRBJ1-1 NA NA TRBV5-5 CASSLGQSVFGVNTEAFF TGTGCCAGCAGCTTGGGCCAGAGCGTATTCGGGGTGAACACTGAAGCTTTCTTT
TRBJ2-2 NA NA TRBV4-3 CASSQEGPRTASSNTGELFF TGCGCCAGCAGCCAAGAAGGTCCGAGGACAGCCAGTTCGAACACCGGGGAGCTGTTTTTT
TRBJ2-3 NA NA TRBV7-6 CASSSFRGTDTQYF TGTGCCAGCAGCTCCTTCCGGGGCACAGATACGCAGTATTTT
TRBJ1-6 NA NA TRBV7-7 CASSVRPHNSPLHF TGTGCTAGCAGCGTGCGTCCCCATAATTCACCCCTCCACTTT
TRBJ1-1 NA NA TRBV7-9 CASSPGGREWSTEAFF TGTGCCAGCAGCCCTGGCGGGAGGGAATGGAGCACTGAAGCTTTCTTT
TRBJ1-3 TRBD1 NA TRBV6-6 CASTQGGARGNTIYF TGTGCCAGCACCCAGGGGGGGGCACGAGGAAACACCATATATTTT
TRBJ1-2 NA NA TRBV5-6 CASSFGQSTNYGYTF TGTGCCAGCAGCTTCGGACAGTCTACTAACTATGGCTACACCTTC
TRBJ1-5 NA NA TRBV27 CATQARANNQPQHF TGTGCCACCCAAGCCCGGGCCAACAATCAGCCCCAGCATTTT